This T cell receptor (beta chain) stems from a study of T cell changes during pregnancy in multiple sclerosis. This table comes from immunoSEQ multiplex PCR, and its TCRdb copy is limited to in-frame clones, with some not included. The sample lists roughly 80,000 clones; just over 90% were seen once. This CDR3 region has 15 residues. Trimming took off 4 bases at V and 8 bases at J, with 18 bases between the two ends. Looked up from germline, CDR1 is SGDLS and CDR2 is YYNGEE. The TCR comes from a female donor in good health, enrolled as a control in a pregnancy study. Specimen: peripheral blood, collected after pregnancy. The chain recombines TRBV9 with TRBJ1-4; D ambiguous. The CDR3 bases are TGTGCCAGCAGCCCGCGGGGTACGGGGTGGGAAAAACTGTTTTTT. Translation: CASSPRGTGWEKLFF.